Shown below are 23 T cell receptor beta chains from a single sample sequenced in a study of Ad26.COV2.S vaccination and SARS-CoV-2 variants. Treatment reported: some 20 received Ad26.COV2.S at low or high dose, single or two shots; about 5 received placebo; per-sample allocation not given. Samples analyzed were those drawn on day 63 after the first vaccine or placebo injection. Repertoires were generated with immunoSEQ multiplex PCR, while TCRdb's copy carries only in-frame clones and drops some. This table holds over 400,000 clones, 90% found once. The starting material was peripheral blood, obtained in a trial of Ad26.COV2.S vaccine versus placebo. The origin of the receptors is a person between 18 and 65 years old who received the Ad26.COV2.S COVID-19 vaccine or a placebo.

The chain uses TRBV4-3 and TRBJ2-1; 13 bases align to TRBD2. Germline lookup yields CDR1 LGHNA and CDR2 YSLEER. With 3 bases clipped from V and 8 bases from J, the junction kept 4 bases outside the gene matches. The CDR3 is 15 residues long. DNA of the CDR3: TGCGCCAGCAGCCACGGGACTAGCGGGATAGATGAGCAGTTCTTC. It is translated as CASSHGTSGIDEQFF.

The CDR3 nucleotides are TGTGCCAGCAGCGTTAGCGGGAGGGCCTCCTACGAGCAGTACTTC. Amino acid sequence: CASSVSGRASYEQYF. This chain connects TRBV9 to TRBJ2-7; TRBD2 matches 11 bases. The CDR3 extends over 15 amino acids. Per germline, CDR1 SGDLS and CDR2 YYNGEE. V shed 2 bases, J shed 0 bases, and the junction held 1 base outside the gene matches.

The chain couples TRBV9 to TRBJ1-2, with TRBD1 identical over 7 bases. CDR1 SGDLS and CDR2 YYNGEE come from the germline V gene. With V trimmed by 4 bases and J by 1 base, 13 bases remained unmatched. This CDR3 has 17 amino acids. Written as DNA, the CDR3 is TGTGCCAGCAGCTTACGATCTCGGGACAGCTATAACTATGGCTACACCTTC. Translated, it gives CASSLRSRDSYNYGYTF.

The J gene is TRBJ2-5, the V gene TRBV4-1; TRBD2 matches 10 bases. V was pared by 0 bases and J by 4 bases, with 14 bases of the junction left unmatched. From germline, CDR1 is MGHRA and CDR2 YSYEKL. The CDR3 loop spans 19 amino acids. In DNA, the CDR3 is TGCGCCAGCAGCCAAGATGGCCGCCCTCTAGCGGGGGAACGAGAGACCCAGTACTTC. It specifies CASSQDGRPLAGERETQYF.

CDR3 loop: CASSDLEASYLYNEQFF. The CDR3 DNA reads as TGTGCCAGCAGTGATTTGGAAGCCTCCTACTTGTACAATGAGCAGTTCTTC. The chain employs TRBV6-1 and TRBJ2-1, with D hard to call. Germline V gene data show CDR1 as MNHNS and CDR2 as SASEGT. The CDR3 is made up of 17 amino acids. The V gene lost 3 bases and the J gene lost 4 bases, with 19 bases spanning the gap.

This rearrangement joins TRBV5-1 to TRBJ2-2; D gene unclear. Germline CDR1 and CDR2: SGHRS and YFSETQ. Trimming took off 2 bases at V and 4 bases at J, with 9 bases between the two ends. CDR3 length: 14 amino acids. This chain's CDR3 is CASSFYSLTGELFF. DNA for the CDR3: TGCGCCAGCAGCTTCTACAGCCTCACCGGGGAGCTGTTTTTT.

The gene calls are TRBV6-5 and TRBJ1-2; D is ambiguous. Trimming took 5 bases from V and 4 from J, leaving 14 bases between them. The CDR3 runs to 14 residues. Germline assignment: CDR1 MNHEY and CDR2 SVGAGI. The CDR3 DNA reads TGTGCCAGCAGTCCGGCGGCGGGTCGCTATGGCTACACCTTC. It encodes CASSPAAGRYGYTF.

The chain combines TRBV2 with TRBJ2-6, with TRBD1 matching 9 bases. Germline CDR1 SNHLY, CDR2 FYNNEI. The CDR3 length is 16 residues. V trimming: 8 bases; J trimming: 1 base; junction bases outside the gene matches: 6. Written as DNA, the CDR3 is TGTGCCAGCTCTGCAGACAGGGGGTCTGGGGCCAACGTCCTGACTTTC. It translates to CASSADRGSGANVLTF. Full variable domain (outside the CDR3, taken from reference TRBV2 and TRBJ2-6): EPEVTQTPSHQVTQMGQEVILRCVPISNHLYFYWYRQILGQKVEFLVSFYNNEISEKSEIFDDQFSVERPDGSNFTLKIRSTKLEDSAMYFCASSADRGSGANVLTFGAGSRLTVL.

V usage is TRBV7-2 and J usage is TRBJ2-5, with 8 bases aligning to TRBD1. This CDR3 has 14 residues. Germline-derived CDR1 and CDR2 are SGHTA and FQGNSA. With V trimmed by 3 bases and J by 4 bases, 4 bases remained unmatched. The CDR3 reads CASSLQGARETQYF. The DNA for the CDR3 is TGTGCCAGCAGCTTGCAGGGGGCGCGAGAGACCCAGTACTTC.

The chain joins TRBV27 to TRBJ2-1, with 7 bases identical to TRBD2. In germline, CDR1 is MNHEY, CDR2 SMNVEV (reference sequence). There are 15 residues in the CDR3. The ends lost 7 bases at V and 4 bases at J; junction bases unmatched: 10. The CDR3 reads CASNLLGAGYNEQFF. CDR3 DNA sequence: TGTGCCAGCAACCTACTTGGAGCGGGGTACAATGAGCAGTTCTTC.

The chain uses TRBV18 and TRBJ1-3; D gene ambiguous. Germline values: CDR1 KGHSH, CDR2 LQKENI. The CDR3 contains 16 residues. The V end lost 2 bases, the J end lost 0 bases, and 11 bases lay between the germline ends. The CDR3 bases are TGTGCCAGCTCACCATTGACGGCTCGCTCTGGAAACACCATATATTTT. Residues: CASSPLTARSGNTIYF.

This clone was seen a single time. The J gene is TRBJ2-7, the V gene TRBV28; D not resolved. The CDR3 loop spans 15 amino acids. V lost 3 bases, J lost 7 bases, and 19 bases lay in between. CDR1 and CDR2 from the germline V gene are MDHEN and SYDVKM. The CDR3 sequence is CASSFPYRPGLEQYF. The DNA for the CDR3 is TGTGCCAGCAGTTTCCCCTATAGACCAGGTTTAGAGCAGTACTTC.

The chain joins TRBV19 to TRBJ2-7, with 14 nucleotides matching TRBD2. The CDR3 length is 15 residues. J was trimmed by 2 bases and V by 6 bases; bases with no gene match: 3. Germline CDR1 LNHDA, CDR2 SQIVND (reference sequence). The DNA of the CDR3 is TGTGCCAGTAGCGAGACTAGCGGGAGGGCCTACGAGCAGTACTTC. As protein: CASSETSGRAYEQYF.

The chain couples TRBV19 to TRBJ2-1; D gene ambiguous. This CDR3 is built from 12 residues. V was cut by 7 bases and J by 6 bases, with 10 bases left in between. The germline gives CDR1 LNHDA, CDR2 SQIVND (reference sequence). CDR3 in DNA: TGTGCCAGTAAGGCGCCAGGCAATGAGCAGTTCTTC. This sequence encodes CASKAPGNEQFF.

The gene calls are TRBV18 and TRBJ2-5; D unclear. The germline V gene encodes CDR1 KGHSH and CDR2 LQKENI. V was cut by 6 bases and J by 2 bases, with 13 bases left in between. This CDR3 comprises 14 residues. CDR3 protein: CASSAGPVQETQYF. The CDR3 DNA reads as TGTGCCAGCTCGGCTGGGCCGGTACAAGAGACCCAGTACTTC.

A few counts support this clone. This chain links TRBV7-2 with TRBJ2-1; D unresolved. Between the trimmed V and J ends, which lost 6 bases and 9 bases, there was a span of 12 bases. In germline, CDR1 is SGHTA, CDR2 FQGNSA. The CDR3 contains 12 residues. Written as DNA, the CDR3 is TGTGCCAGCAGTTCCCAGAGAGGTGAGCAGTTCTTC. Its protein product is CASSSQRGEQFF.

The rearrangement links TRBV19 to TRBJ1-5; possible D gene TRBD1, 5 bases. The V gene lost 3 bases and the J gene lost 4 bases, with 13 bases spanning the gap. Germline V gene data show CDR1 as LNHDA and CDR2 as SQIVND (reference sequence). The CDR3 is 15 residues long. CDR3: CASSITGQHNQPQHF. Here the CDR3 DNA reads TGTGCCAGTAGTATCACAGGCCAACATAATCAGCCCCAGCATTTT.

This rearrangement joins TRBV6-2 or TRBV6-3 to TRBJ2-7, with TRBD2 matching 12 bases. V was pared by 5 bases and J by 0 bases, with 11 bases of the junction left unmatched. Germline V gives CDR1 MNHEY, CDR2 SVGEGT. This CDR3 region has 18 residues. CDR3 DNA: TGTGCCAGCAGTACCAGGGGACTAGCGGGCACCTACTCCTACGAGCAGTACTTC. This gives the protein CASSTRGLAGTYSYEQYF.

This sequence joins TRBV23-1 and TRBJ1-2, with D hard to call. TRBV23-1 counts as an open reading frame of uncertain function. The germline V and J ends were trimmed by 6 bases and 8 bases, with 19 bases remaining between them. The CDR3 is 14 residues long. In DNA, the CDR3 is TGCGCCAGCAGACCTTCCCGGAGCTGCGGGGGCTACACCTTC. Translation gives CASRPSRSCGGYTF.

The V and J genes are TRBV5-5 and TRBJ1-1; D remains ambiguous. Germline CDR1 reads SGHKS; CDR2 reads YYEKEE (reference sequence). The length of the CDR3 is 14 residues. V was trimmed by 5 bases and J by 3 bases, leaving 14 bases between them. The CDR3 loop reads CASRVSFLYTEAFF. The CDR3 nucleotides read TGTGCCAGCAGGGTCAGTTTTTTGTACACTGAAGCTTTCTTT.

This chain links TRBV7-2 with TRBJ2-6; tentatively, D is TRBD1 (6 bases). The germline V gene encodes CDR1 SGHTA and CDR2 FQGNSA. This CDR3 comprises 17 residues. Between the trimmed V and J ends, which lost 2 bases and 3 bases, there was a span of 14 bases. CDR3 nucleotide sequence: TGTGCCAGCAGCTTACATCCAACAGGGTTTGGGGCCAACGTCCTGACTTTC. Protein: CASSLHPTGFGANVLTF.

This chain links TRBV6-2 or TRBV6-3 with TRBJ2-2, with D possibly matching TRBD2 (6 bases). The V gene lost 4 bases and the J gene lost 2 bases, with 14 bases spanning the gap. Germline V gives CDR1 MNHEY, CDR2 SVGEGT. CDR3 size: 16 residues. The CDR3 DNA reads TGTGCCAGCAGTTCGGCGGGGCGGGGTAACACCGGGGAGCTGTTTTTT. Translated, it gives CASSSAGRGNTGELFF.

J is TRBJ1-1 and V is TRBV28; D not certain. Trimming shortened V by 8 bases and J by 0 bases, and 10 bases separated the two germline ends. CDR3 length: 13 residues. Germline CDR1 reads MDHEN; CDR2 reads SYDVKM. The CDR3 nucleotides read TGTGCCAGCTTGGATCCGGTGAACACTGAAGCTTTCTTT. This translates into CASLDPVNTEAFF. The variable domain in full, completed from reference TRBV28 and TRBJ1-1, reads DVKVTQSSRYLVKRTGEKVFLECVQDMDHENMFWYRQDPGLGLRLIYFSYDVKMKEKGDIPEGYSVSREKKERFSLILESASTNQTSMYLCASLDPVNTEAFFGQGTRLTVV.